What follows are 20 T cell receptor delta chains derived from one specimen sequenced in a study of γδ T cells in repeated Plasmodium falciparum infection. TCRdb re-processed the multiplex PCR reads via CATT. The data contain tens of thousands of delta-chain clones, 1.6% of them singletons. Vgamma9/Vdelta2+ and Vdelta2-negative gammadelta T cells were flow-sorted from PBMC for bulk sequencing. The specimen was gamma-delta T cells from blood. These receptors all come from a pool of human donors (malaria-infected and uninfected, not separated).

The table lists this clone with a few counts. This DNA's translation differs at residue 10 from TCRdb's protein, which comes from a much larger clone; a read error is likely, and the protein shown is translated from the DNA. The chain combines TRDV1 with TRDJ1; TRDD3 might be the D (6 bases). The CDR3 has 16 amino acids. Germline assignment: CDR1 TSWWSYY and CDR2 QGS. V shed 7 bases and J shed 3 bases, with 21 bases lying between them. This chain's CDR3 is CALVGADEWRPDKLIF. CDR3 sequence (DNA): TGTGCTCTTGTGGGGGCGGACGAGTGGAGACCCGATAAACTCATCTTT.

Comments on this clone: TCRdb's entry gives the protein of a much larger clone, which mismatches this DNA's translation at residue 15, likely from a read error; the protein reported here is translated from the DNA. This chain links TRDV2 with TRDJ1; D may correspond to TRDD2 or TRDD3 (6 bases each). In the absence of a J gene in TCRdb, the DNA was matched to germline to assign it here. The CDR3 runs 19 residues. In germline, CDR1 is GEAIGNYY, CDR2 EKD. CDR3: CACDTGSYTGLLYTGKLIF. The CDR3 coding sequence is TGTGCCTGTGACACGGGATCCTACACTGGGCTACTTTACACCGGTAAACTCATCTTT.

On this clone itself: A read error likely explains why the TCRdb protein, taken from a much larger clone, differs from this DNA's translation at residue 12; the protein shown is translated from the DNA. The CDR3 DNA is TGTGCCTGTGACACGGTCGGATCACCCCCATACGCCGATAAACTCATCTTT. As protein: CACDTVGSPPYADKLIF. V and J are TRDV2 and TRDJ1; D might be TRDD3 (5 bases). The J gene, absent from TCRdb, was called here by matching the DNA to germline. V was cut by 1 base and J by 3 bases, with 20 bases left in between. CDR3 length: 17 residues. Germline V gene data show CDR1 as GEAIGNYY and CDR2 as EKD.

In the case of this clone: The protein TCRdb gives is from a much larger clone and does not agree with this DNA's translation at residue 9, likely a read error; the protein shown here comes from the DNA. The chain employs TRDV1 and TRDJ1, with 11 positions matching TRDD3. The J gene was missing in TCRdb and was found by matching the end of the DNA to germline. The germline V gene encodes CDR1 TSWWSYY and CDR2 QGS. The V segment lost 5 bases and the J segment 0 bases; nucleotides outside the gene matches: 29. The CDR3 length is 24 residues. Here the CDR3 reads CALGNQAFPLPGGYRFQNTDKLIF. The CDR3 coding sequence is TGTGCTCTTGGGAACCAGGCCTTCCCACTCCCTGGGGGATACCGGTTTCAGAACACCGATAAACTCATCTTT.

This clone was observed a handful of times. The protein in TCRdb stems from a much larger clone and differs at residue 3 from this DNA's translation, likely a read error; here the protein is translated from the DNA. V and J are TRDV3 and TRDJ1, with 7 nucleotides matching TRDD3. TCRdb carries no J gene annotation; the J gene was assigned here by matching the DNA with germline. The CDR3 totals 16 residues. V gave up 4 bases and J gave up 0 bases; unmatched junction bases: 14. Germline loops: CDR1 TVYSNPD, CDR2 GDNSRS (reference sequence). The chain's CDR3 is CASPPYLGVHTDKLIF. CDR3 DNA sequence: TGTGCCTCTCCCCCCTACCTGGGGGTCCACACCGATAAACTCATCTTT.

Notes on this clone: This likely traces to a read error, being one base from a far larger clone. The same CDR3 arises from other DNA sequences in this sample as well. The J gene has no call, while the V gene is TRDV1; the tabulated D call, TRDD3, remains unverified against the DNA. This CDR3 is 18 amino acids long. The germline gives CDR1 TSWWSYY, CDR2 QGS. CDR3 nucleotides: TGTGCTCTTGGGGAGGGTCCTACACCGCCCCTCCCGACCGATAAACTCATCTTC. As protein: CALGEGPTPPLPTDKLIF.

Ten or more counts support this clone. The chain employs TRDV1 and TRDJ1; maybe TRDD3 (5 bases). The J gene, left out of TCRdb, was set here by checking the DNA against germline. This CDR3 is 14 amino acids long. Per germline, CDR1 TSWWSYY and CDR2 QGS. With 3 bases removed from V and 7 bases from J, the gap between germline ends came to 15 bases. The CDR3 spells CALGDFFGGVKLIF. CDR3 DNA: TGTGCTCTTGGGGATTTCTTCGGGGGGGTTAAACTCATCTTT.

This clone was detected ten times or more. The TCRdb protein comes from a much larger clone and disagrees with this DNA's translation at residue 11, likely due to a read error; the protein given here is derived from the DNA. V usage is TRDV1 and J usage is TRDJ1; weak D call: TRDD3 (6 bases). TCRdb offers no J gene call, so here the DNA was matched to germline to obtain one. From germline, CDR1 is TSWWSYY and CDR2 QGS. The CDR3 length is 16 residues. Trimming shortened V by 7 bases and J by 2 bases, and 20 bases separated the two germline ends. CDR3 sequence reads: CALVGADEWGTDKLIF. CDR3 in DNA: TGTGCTCTTGTGGGGGCGGACGAGTGGGGAACCGATAAACTCATCTTT.

In its sample, this clone was seen a few times. This DNA's translation differs at residue 18 from TCRdb's protein, which comes from a much larger clone; a read error is likely, and the protein shown is translated from the DNA. The V gene corresponds to TRDV1; no J gene was called; TRDD3 is the table's D call and was not checked against the DNA. Looked up from germline, CDR1 is TSWWSYY and CDR2 is QGS. The CDR3 contains 19 residues. DNA of the CDR3: TGTGCTCCCCCGCTGTACTGGGGGATAGGGCGAGGTTCTACCGATAAACTCACCTTT. It yields the protein CAPPLYWGIGRGSTDKLTF.

Comments on this clone: A read error likely explains this, since a far larger clone differs by one base. Other DNA sequences in the sample encode the same CDR3. The genes are TRDV1 and TRDJ1, with D possibly being TRDD3 (5 bases). The ends were cut back, 9 bases at V and 0 bases at J, with 26 bases in the middle. Germline-derived CDR1 and CDR2 are TSWWSYY and QGS. This CDR3 is 18 amino acids long. In DNA, the CDR3 is TGTGCTCTCGGGCTCCCCCTGGGCTCTCTCCGGTACACCGATAAACTCATCTTT. As protein: CALGLPLGSLRYTDKLIF.

This clone was counted many times. With only one base between it and a far larger clone, this is likely a read error. In the same sample, other DNA sequences code for this CDR3. The genes are TRDV1 and TRDJ1; 9 bases map to TRDD3. CDR3 size: 17 residues. CDR1 and CDR2 from the germline V gene are TSWWSYY and QGS. J was trimmed by 2 bases and V by 4 bases; bases with no gene match: 11. The CDR3 loop is CALGVGAGGFSTDKLIF. For the CDR3, the DNA is TGTGCTCTTGGGGTTGGGGCTGGGGGATTCTCTACCGATAAACTCATCTTT.

This clone was seen a handful of times. Given a far larger clone just one base away, this is likely a sequencing read error. This CDR3 is also generated by other DNA sequences in the sample. This rearrangement joins TRDV1 to TRDJ1; 9 nucleotides agree with TRDD2. The CDR3 sequence is 21 residues long. V was clipped by 1 base and J by 5 bases; unmatched bases: 23. CDR1 and CDR2 from the germline V gene are TSWWSYY and QGS. The CDR3 nucleotides read TGTGCTCTTGGGGAACGTCGGTACCTTCCTACGGGGGTCCACTGTACAGATAAACTCATCTTT. It codes for CALGERRYLPTGVHCTDKLIF.

As concerns this clone: The protein in TCRdb stems from a much larger clone and differs at residue 16 from this DNA's translation, likely a read error; here the protein is translated from the DNA. The chain combines TRDV2 with TRDJ1; 13 nucleotides line up with TRDD3. TCRdb supplies no J gene; here it was assigned by aligning the nucleotide sequence to germline. With 3 bases clipped from V and 2 bases from J, the junction kept 23 bases outside the gene matches. CDR3 length: 22 residues. CDR1 and CDR2 (germline): GEAIGNYY, EKD. DNA for the CDR3: TGTGCCTGTGACCCCCCCCTAAAAATCTCAACTGGGGGATACGGGGAAACCGATAAACTCATCTTT. The encoded protein is CACDPPLKISTGGYGETDKLIF.

A word on this clone: A read error is likely here: a far larger clone is one base away. Additional DNA sequences in this sample encode the identical CDR3. The genes are TRDV2 and TRDJ1; D gene uncertain. The CDR3 has 18 amino acids. Germline V lookup: CDR1 GEAIGNYY, CDR2 EKD. The CDR3 reads CACDTKYYQPMYTDKLIF. CDR3 coding DNA: TGTGCCTGTGACACGAAGTACTACCAGCCGATGTACACCGATAAACTTATCTTT.

This clone was seen more than once but under ten times. The protein TCRdb lists belongs to a much larger clone and differs from this DNA's translation at residue 3, which points to a read error; the protein shown is made from the DNA. The CDR3 here is CAPGETLPLYWENKLIF. The CDR3 DNA reads TGTGCTCCTGGGGAAACTCTCCCATTGTACTGGGAGAATAAACTCATCTTT. The V and J genes are TRDV1 and TRDJ1; possible D gene TRDD3, 6 bases. TCRdb carries no J gene annotation; the J gene was assigned here by matching the DNA with germline. Per the germline V gene, CDR1 is TSWWSYY and CDR2 is QGS. There are 17 residues in the CDR3.

This clone was counted a few times. The TCRdb protein comes from a much larger clone and disagrees with this DNA's translation at residue 8, likely due to a read error; the protein given here is derived from the DNA. V gene TRDV1 combines with J gene TRDJ1; D gene uncertain. CDR1 is TSWWSYY, CDR2 QGS, per germline. Trimming cost V 1 base and J 8 bases, with 8 bases left between them. The CDR3 is made up of 12 amino acids. CDR3 nucleotides: TGTGCTCTTGGGGAACGGGGCCAAAAACTCATCTTT. Amino acids: CALGERGQKLIF.

The sample holds a few counts of this clone. With a far larger clone one base away, a read error is the likely cause. Other nucleotide sequences from this sample produce the same CDR3. The chain is built from TRDV1 and TRDJ1; TRDD3 matches 13 bases. This CDR3 is 24 amino acids long. Looked up from germline, CDR1 is TSWWSYY and CDR2 is QGS. The chain's CDR3 is CALGELVPSYKLASTGGYALTLIF. CDR3 bases: TGTGCCCTTGGGGAACTAGTCCCTAGCTATAAGCTAGCATCGACTGGGGGATACGCTTTAACACTCATCTTT.

In regard to this clone: This DNA translates differently at residue 19 from the TCRdb protein, which is that of a much larger clone; a read error is likely, and the protein shown is the DNA's own translation. This sequence joins TRDV1 and TRDJ3; 11 bases align to TRDD3. The J gene was not available in TCRdb and was assigned here by matching the DNA to germline segments. Per the germline V gene, CDR1 is TSWWSYY and CDR2 is QGS. The CDR3 has 22 amino acids. This CDR3 is CALGEREYWGISSSWDTRRMFF. CDR3 coding DNA: TGTGCTCTTGGGGAACGGGAGTACTGGGGGATAAGTAGCTCCTGGGACACCCGACGGATGTTTTTC.

In its sample, this clone was seen many times. The gene calls are TRDV2 and TRDJ1; D perhaps matches TRDD3 (5 bases). This CDR3 has 16 amino acids. V lost 2 bases and J 0 bases, leaving 15 bases between the germline ends. The germline gives CDR1 GEAIGNYY, CDR2 EKD. CDR3 bases: TGTGCCTGTGACAGGCTTGGGGACCAGTACACCGATAAACTCATCTTT. Amino acid sequence: CACDRLGDQYTDKLIF.

This clone has a handful of counts. TCRdb's protein for this DNA is that of a much larger clone and differs from the translation at residue 6, likely a read error; the protein shown is the DNA translation. CDR3 residues: CALGESNTARILGVLLPDKLIF. The CDR3 DNA reads as TGTGCTCTTGGGGAGTCCAATACAGCTCGGATACTGGGGGTCCTCCTGCCCGATAAACTCATCTTT. This chain connects TRDV1 to TRDJ1, with 8 positions matching TRDD3. TCRdb is silent on the J gene; assignment here came from matching the DNA to germline. The CDR3 is 22 amino acids. J was trimmed by 3 bases and V by 3 bases; bases with no gene match: 27. Germline V lookup: CDR1 TSWWSYY, CDR2 QGS.